Each of the 23 T cell receptor beta chains below was sequenced from the same sample in a study of shared clonotypes between healthy human individuals. Sequenced by immunoSEQ multiplex PCR; TCRdb stores in-frame clones only, minus some. In the table there are about 980,000 clones, 70% to 85% of which are singletons. The sample was memory CD4+ T cells sorted from blood. Specified subset: CD45RA-negative fraction. These receptors came from a young man in good health.

The rearrangement uses TRBV27 and TRBJ1-2; 7 bases fit TRBD1. The germline V gene has CDR1 MNHEY and CDR2 SMNVEV (reference sequence). Trimming cost V 7 bases and J 4 bases; bases outside gene matches: 6. The CDR3 loop spans 13 amino acids. The CDR3 spells CASKDRDRYGYTF. CDR3 nucleotide sequence: TGTGCCAGCAAAGACAGGGACCGCTATGGCTACACCTTC.

The chain combines TRBV25-1 with TRBJ2-2, with a possible D match to TRBD1 (6 bases). The CDR3 is 13 residues long. The germline V gene encodes CDR1 MGHDK and CDR2 SYGVNS. Deletions cut 6 bases from V and 5 bases from J, with 10 bases between. CDR3 in amino acids: CASSSTGTGELFF. The CDR3 nucleotides read TGTGCCAGCAGCTCCACAGGGACCGGGGAGCTGTTTTTT.

The V and J genes are TRBV6-6 and TRBJ2-7; D is possibly TRBD1 or TRBD2 (5 bases each). Trimming left V 10 bases short and J 6 bases short, with 19 bases between. Per the germline V gene, CDR1 is MNHNY and CDR2 is SVGAGI (reference sequence). The CDR3 runs 13 residues. The CDR3 protein is CATLTGPAGEQYF. The CDR3 nucleotides read TGTGCCACCTTAACAGGACCGGCGGGCGAGCAGTACTTC.

This clone was observed a few times. The chain has TRBV10-2 and TRBJ1-1; no clear D. V was trimmed by 6 bases and J by 3 bases, leaving 14 bases between them. Germline-derived CDR1 and CDR2 are WSHSY and SAAADI. The CDR3 runs to 14 residues. The DNA for the CDR3 is TGCGCCAGCAGACTGATAGCGGTTGACACTGAAGCTTTCTTT. As protein: CASRLIAVDTEAFF.

The chain recombines TRBV20-1 with TRBJ2-1; D possibly corresponds to TRBD2 (6 bases). CDR1 and CDR2 (germline): DFQATT, SNEGSKA (reference sequence). V was shortened by 3 bases and J by 14 bases, with 8 bases between the two germline ends. The CDR3 is made up of 9 amino acids. The CDR3 sequence: CSASGREFF. CDR3 coding DNA: TGCAGTGCTAGCGGGAGAGAGTTCTTC.

This sequence joins TRBV15 and TRBJ1-5; D gene ambiguous. The CDR3 consists of 13 residues. Trimming pared 5 bases from V and 2 bases from J, leaving 7 bases between. CDR1 and CDR2 (germline): LNHNV, YYDKDF (reference sequence). CDR3 region: CATSPGGNQPQHF. For the CDR3, the DNA is TGTGCCACCAGCCCCGGAGGCAATCAGCCCCAGCATTTT. Combining the CDR3 with reference TRBV15 and TRBJ1-5 gives the whole variable domain DAMVIQNPRYQVTQFGKPVTLSCSQTLNHNVMYWYQQKSSQAPKLLFHYYDKDFNNEADTPDNFQSRRPNTSFCFLDIRSPGLGDTAMYLCATSPGGNQPQHFGDGTRLSIL.

This rearrangement joins TRBV7-8 to TRBJ1-3; D gene unclear. CDR3 length equals 15 residues. Trimming removed 5 bases at V and 0 bases at J, with 11 bases between. Per the germline V gene, CDR1 is SGHVS and CDR2 is FQNEAQ. The CDR3 region is CASSQSSISGNTIYF. In DNA, the CDR3 is TGTGCCAGCAGCCAATCATCTATCTCTGGAAACACCATATATTTT.

This chain connects TRBV7-2 to TRBJ1-6; TRBD1 matches at 10 bases. V lost 3 bases to trimming and J lost 11 bases; unmatched junction nucleotides: 4. The CDR3 totals 14 residues. From germline, CDR1 is SGHTA and CDR2 FQGNSA. CDR3 DNA: TGTGCCAGCAGCTTGGGACAGGGGAACCCACCCCTCCACTTT. Amino acids: CASSLGQGNPPLHF. The whole variable domain, filled in from reference TRBV7-2 and TRBJ1-6, reads GAGVSQSPSNKVTEKGKDVELRCDPISGHTALYWYRQSLGQGLEFLIYFQGNSAPDKSGLPSDRFSAERTGGSVSTLTIQRTQQEDSAVYLCASSLGQGNPPLHFGNGTRLTVT.

The CDR3 bases are TGTGTCCGCGGAGAGCAGATTGGGAAGGCCTACGAGCAGTACTTC. Translating gives CVRGEQIGKAYEQYF. The V call is TRBV27, the J call TRBJ2-7; no reliable D call. Germline CDR1 is MNHEY and CDR2 is SMNVEV (reference sequence). The CDR3 is made up of 15 amino acids.

This clone was found many times. The chain couples TRBV10-3 to TRBJ1-1; D might be TRBD1 (5 bases). The germline V gene encodes CDR1 ENHRY and CDR2 SYGVKD. CDR3 length: 17 amino acids. V was shortened by 1 base and J by 0 bases, with 15 bases between the two germline ends. The CDR3 region is CAISELRTGPMNTEAFF. The DNA for the CDR3 is TGTGCCATCAGTGAGTTAAGGACGGGGCCTATGAACACTGAAGCTTTCTTT.

This clone turned up a few times. The chain recombines TRBV7-2 with TRBJ2-7; D is unresolved. This CDR3 spans 16 amino acids. V shed 6 bases and J shed 0 bases, with 18 bases lying between them. Germline V gives CDR1 SGHTA, CDR2 FQGNSA. CDR3 coding DNA: TGTGCCAGCAGTCCCCTGACTCGACAACACTCCTACGAGCAGTACTTC. Its protein is CASSPLTRQHSYEQYF.

The J gene is TRBJ2-7, the V gene TRBV18, with 10 bases matching TRBD1. V lost 3 bases, J lost 1 base, and 9 bases stayed unmatched. From germline, CDR1 is KGHSH and CDR2 LQKENI. This CDR3 region has 17 residues. CDR3 sequence reads: CASSPRPLGQGSYEQYF. The CDR3 coding sequence is TGTGCCAGCTCACCGAGACCGTTGGGACAGGGGTCCTACGAGCAGTACTTC.

This chain links TRBV11-2 with TRBJ2-7; tentatively, D is TRBD2 (6 bases). V was clipped by 5 bases and J by 0 bases, with 14 bases between them. From germline, CDR1 is SGHAT and CDR2 FQNNGV. CDR3 size: 15 residues. As DNA, the CDR3 is TGTGCCAGCAGCCCCCATGCGGGGAACTCCTACGAGCAGTACTTC. This sequence encodes CASSPHAGNSYEQYF.

The chain employs TRBV9 and TRBJ1-4; maybe TRBD1 (6 bases). CDR1 and CDR2 (germline): SGDLS, YYNGEE. This CDR3 contains 15 residues. Trimming stripped 0 bases from V and 8 bases from J, with 14 bases between. Here the CDR3 DNA reads TGTGCCAGCAGCGTAGCTGAGGGGGGAGGAGAAAAACTGTTTTTT. Encoded protein: CASSVAEGGGEKLFF.

This clone was counted between two and nine times. V usage is TRBV30 and J usage is TRBJ1-4, with 8 nucleotides matching TRBD1. CDR3 length equals 16 residues. V was pared by 3 bases and J by 2 bases, with 8 bases of the junction left unmatched. CDR1 and CDR2 (germline): GTSNPN, SVGIG (reference sequence). The CDR3 here is CAWRDRVFGTNEKLFF. The CDR3 region has the DNA TGTGCCTGGAGGGACAGGGTCTTCGGGACTAATGAAAAACTGTTTTTT.

This clone was seen only once. The chain uses TRBV30 and TRBJ1-3, with 7 bases that match TRBD1. The CDR3 runs to 16 residues. In germline, CDR1 is GTSNPN, CDR2 SVGIG (reference sequence). J gave up 4 bases and V 2 bases, and 11 bases lay outside the gene matches. In DNA form, the CDR3 reads TGTGCCTGGAGTCCCCCCTACAGGGGCCGAGGAAACACCATATATTTT. It encodes CAWSPPYRGRGNTIYF.

This chain connects TRBV27 to TRBJ2-3, with 7 bases that match TRBD2. Germline loops: CDR1 MNHEY, CDR2 SMNVEV (reference sequence). The CDR3 consists of 16 residues. V dropped 6 bases and J dropped 3; count of bases not matched to a gene: 12. The CDR3 reads CASRTLGSGVTDTQYF. CDR3 sequence (DNA): TGTGCCAGCAGGACCCTTGGGAGCGGGGTAACAGATACGCAGTATTTT.

This sequence joins TRBV27 and TRBJ1-6; D might be TRBD1 (6 bases). Trimming shortened V by 2 bases and J by 0 bases, and 14 bases separated the two germline ends. CDR3 length: 18 residues. CDR1 is MNHEY, CDR2 SMNVEV, per germline (reference sequence). CDR3 nucleotides: TGTGCCAGCAGTTTAGGGGGCCGGGGGAGCTCCTATAATTCACCCCTCCACTTT. Amino acid sequence: CASSLGGRGSSYNSPLHF.

This clone was counted once. The sample contains more than one DNA sequence encoding this CDR3. V usage is TRBV5-1 and J usage is TRBJ2-7, with a possible D match to TRBD1 (6 bases). CDR1 is SGHRS and CDR2 is YFSETQ in the germline V gene. This CDR3 comprises 14 residues. The ends were cut back, 4 bases at V and 1 base at J, with 12 bases in the middle. The CDR3 bases are TGCGCCAGCAGCAGCACAGGGAGTTCCTACGAGCAGTACTTC. This translates into CASSSTGSSYEQYF.

The J gene is TRBJ2-3, the V gene TRBV18; 12 bases match TRBD2. The CDR3 is made up of 14 amino acids. J gave up 6 bases and V 2 bases, and 0 bases lay outside the gene matches. Germline lookup yields CDR1 KGHSH and CDR2 LQKENI. This CDR3 reads CASSPTSGGDTQYF. As DNA, the CDR3 is TGTGCCAGCTCACCAACTAGCGGGGGGGATACGCAGTATTTT. The full variable domain, with the rest looked up from reference TRBV18 and TRBJ2-3, is NAGVMQNPRHLVRRRGQEARLRCSPMKGHSHVYWYRQLPEEGLKFMVYLQKENIIDESGMPKERFSAEFPKEGPSILRIQQVVRGDSAAYFCASSPTSGGDTQYFGPGTRLTVL.

The V call is TRBV6-4, the J call TRBJ1-3; D unclear. Germline V gives CDR1 MRHNA, CDR2 SNTAGT. V dropped 0 bases and J dropped 2 bases, with 11 bases sitting between them. CDR3 size: 16 residues. The CDR3 sequence is CASSDSVPSPGNTIYF. CDR3 coding DNA: TGTGCCAGCAGTGACTCCGTCCCTTCCCCTGGAAACACCATATATTTT.

This CDR3 is CAWSAGTGSQPQHF. The CDR3 DNA is TGTGCCTGGAGTGCCGGGACAGGGTCCCAGCCCCAGCATTTT. The genes are TRBV30 and TRBJ1-5, with 9 bases aligning to TRBD1. Germline V CDR1 and CDR2: GTSNPN, SVGIG (reference sequence). The CDR3 is 14 amino acids. The V gene end was trimmed by 1 base and the J gene end by 7 bases; junction bases not matched to a gene: 5. The entire variable domain, with the rest obtained from reference TRBV30 and TRBJ1-5, is as follows: SQTIHQWPATLVQPVGSPLSLECTVEGTSNPNLYWYRQAAGRGLQLLFYSVGIGQISSEVPQNLSASRPQDRQFILSSKKLLLSDSGFYLCAWSAGTGSQPQHFGDGTRLSIL.

The rearrangement links TRBV2 to TRBJ2-2; D gene uncertain. There are 14 residues in the CDR3. Per the germline V gene, CDR1 is SNHLY and CDR2 is FYNNEI. V lost 7 bases, J lost 5 bases, and 14 bases lay in between. The CDR3 protein is CASTPPGPTGELFF. The CDR3, as DNA: TGTGCCAGCACCCCCCCCGGCCCAACCGGGGAGCTGTTTTTT.